The 14 T cell receptor beta chains below were found in one sample sequenced in a study of blood T cells in healthy people across ages (dated by TCRdb to about 2015). The receptor library was made with 5' RACE. Sequencing relied on an Illumina HiSeq 2500. A second PCR of roughly 6 to 12 cycles was performed with a sample-barcoded 5' primer and a J-beta primer mix. TCRdb's own reprocessing of the public reads used fastp at Q25 and MiXCR and kept productive beta chains. Each entry is one CDR3 protein sequence, shown with its most common DNA and genes. Counted in this sample were some 1.6 million distinct CDR3 sequences; about 35% of them appeared once. The top ten clones comprise about 11% of the sample. The material sequenced was blood. Source of these receptors: a woman in her 30s in good health.

This sequence joins TRBV6-1 and TRBJ1-1; D is ambiguous. The CDR3 consists of 13 residues. Germline-derived CDR1 and CDR2 are MNHNS and SASEGT. V shed 4 bases and J shed 2 bases, with 8 bases lying between them. DNA for the CDR3: TGTGCCAGCAGTGTACAGAGAAACACTGAAGCTTTCTTT. This sequence encodes CASSVQRNTEAFF.

This clonotype was detected a few times. V usage is TRBV7-9 and J usage is TRBJ2-1; D tentatively fits TRBD1 or TRBD2 (6 bases each). CDR1 SEHNR and CDR2 FQNEAQ come from the germline V gene (reference sequence). The CDR3 has 16 amino acids. Trimming took 0 bases from V and 3 from J, leaving 12 bases between them. This CDR3 is CASSLAGAGFYNEQFF. CDR3 DNA sequence: TGTGCCAGCAGCTTAGCGGGGGCGGGGTTCTACAATGAGCAGTTCTTC.

This sequence joins TRBV27 and TRBJ1-2; 7 bases map to TRBD1. Per germline, CDR1 MNHEY and CDR2 SMNVEV (reference sequence). V dropped 5 bases and J dropped 7; count of bases not matched to a gene: 13. This CDR3 comprises 15 residues. The CDR3 bases are TGTGCCAGCAGTCTCGGCCAGGGGGGTCGGGGTGGCTACACCTTC. Its protein product is CASSLGQGGRGGYTF.

This chain joins TRBV20-1 and TRBJ2-3; D may be TRBD1 (6 bases). CDR3 length: 14 amino acids. Deletions cut 1 base from V and 0 bases from J, with 8 bases between. The V gene's germline CDR1 is DFQATT and CDR2 SNEGSKA (reference sequence). The CDR3 spells CSARGDTSTDTQYF. As DNA, the CDR3 is TGCAGTGCTAGAGGGGACACCAGCACAGATACGCAGTATTTT.

This clonotype occurred a few times. The chain combines TRBV6-1 with TRBJ2-1; a weak D match, TRBD1 (6 bases). Trimming pared 9 bases from V and 9 bases from J, leaving 21 bases between. From germline, CDR1 is MNHNS and CDR2 SASEGT. This CDR3 is 14 amino acids long. This CDR3 reads CARKPLIRGSEQFF. For the CDR3, the DNA is TGTGCCAGGAAACCTTTGATTAGGGGGAGTGAGCAGTTCTTC.

The sample holds one count of this clonotype. This chain uses TRBV21-1 with TRBJ2-2. TRBV21-1 is tagged as a pseudogene. The CDR3 has 13 residues. The CDR3 region is CASSNDGVRELFF. The DNA for the CDR3 is TGTGCCAGCAGCAACGATGGCGTCAGGGAGCTGTTTTTT.

About this clonotype: Its ends do not fully match the called genes, so a read error is possible. The chain recombines TRBV5-1 with TRBJ2-3; TRBD1 matches 7 bases. The CDR3 consists of 15 residues. Germline values: CDR1 SGHRS, CDR2 YFSETQ. The CDR3 region has the DNA TGCGCCGGCAGCGCGACAGGGTTAATAGTCGATACGCAGTATTTT. Translation: CAGSATGLIVDTQYF.

There are many counts of this clonotype. The V gene is TRBV28, the J gene TRBJ2-7, with 7 bases identical to TRBD2. V was pared by 4 bases and J by 2 bases, with 8 bases of the junction left unmatched. CDR1 MDHEN and CDR2 SYDVKM come from the germline V gene. This CDR3 has 15 amino acids. The CDR3 nucleotides are TGTGCCAGCAGTTCGATCTTAGCGGGCACCTACGAGCAGTACTTC. Translated: CASSSILAGTYEQYF.

This clonotype was detected only a few times. The rearrangement uses TRBV20-1 and TRBJ2-1, with TRBD2 matching 10 bases. The CDR3 is made up of 15 amino acids. After removal of 0 bases from V and 3 bases from J, the junction contained 2 bases not matched to a gene. Germline CDR1 DFQATT, CDR2 SNEGSKA (reference sequence). CDR3 sequence reads: CSARDKRGGYNEQFF. The CDR3 DNA is TGCAGTGCTAGAGACAAGCGGGGGGGCTACAATGAGCAGTTCTTC.

The genes are TRBV23-1 and TRBJ2-3; TRBD1 might be the D (5 bases). TRBV23-1 is flagged as an ORF with uncertain function. This CDR3 has 19 residues. Trimming took off 0 bases at V and 0 bases at J, with 19 bases between the two ends. The CDR3 region is CASSQSPRGPTRSTDTQYF. CDR3 in DNA: TGCGCCAGCAGTCAATCGCCAAGGGGTCCGACCCGGAGCACAGATACGCAGTATTTT.

The chain is built from TRBV4-2 and TRBJ1-1, with a tentative D call TRBD1 (5 bases). Trimming removed 3 bases from V and 2 bases from J, with 13 bases in between. Germline loops: CDR1 LGHNA, CDR2 YNFKEQ. The CDR3 is 15 amino acids. CDR3 sequence reads: CASSHHSRDNTEAFF. The CDR3 bases are TGTGCCAGCAGCCATCATTCACGGGACAACACTGAAGCTTTCTTT.

V usage is TRBV28 and J usage is TRBJ2-1; D unresolved. This CDR3 is 15 amino acids long. V was cut by 3 bases and J by 2 bases, with 11 bases left in between. In germline, CDR1 is MDHEN, CDR2 SYDVKM. CDR3 in amino acids: CASSFSPSTYNEQFF. For the CDR3, the DNA is TGTGCCAGCAGTTTTTCGCCTTCTACCTACAATGAGCAGTTCTTC. The variable domain in full, completed from reference TRBV28 and TRBJ2-1, reads DVKVTQSSRYLVKRTGEKVFLECVQDMDHENMFWYRQDPGLGLRLIYFSYDVKMKEKGDIPEGYSVSREKKERFSLILESASTNQTSMYLCASSFSPSTYNEQFFGPGTRLTVL.

In its sample, this clonotype was seen once. The chain recombines TRBV19 with TRBJ1-2; no reliable D call. This CDR3 is built from 14 residues. With 5 bases removed from V and 2 bases from J, the gap between germline ends came to 12 bases. The germline gives CDR1 LNHDA, CDR2 SQIVND (reference sequence). CDR3 DNA sequence: TGTGCCAGTAGTTCCTTGGTTGACAACTATGGCTACACCTTC. Translated: CASSSLVDNYGYTF.

This clonotype appeared a few times. The CDR3 region has the DNA TGTGCCAGCACCGAAGACAGGGGGGTGAGAGAGCAGTACTTC. Its translation is CASTEDRGVREQYF. The chain recombines TRBV6-1 with TRBJ2-7; 9 nucleotides line up with TRBD1. V shed 7 bases and J 7 bases; nucleotides not matched to a gene: 11. Looked up from germline, CDR1 is MNHNS and CDR2 is SASEGT. The CDR3 length is 14 residues.